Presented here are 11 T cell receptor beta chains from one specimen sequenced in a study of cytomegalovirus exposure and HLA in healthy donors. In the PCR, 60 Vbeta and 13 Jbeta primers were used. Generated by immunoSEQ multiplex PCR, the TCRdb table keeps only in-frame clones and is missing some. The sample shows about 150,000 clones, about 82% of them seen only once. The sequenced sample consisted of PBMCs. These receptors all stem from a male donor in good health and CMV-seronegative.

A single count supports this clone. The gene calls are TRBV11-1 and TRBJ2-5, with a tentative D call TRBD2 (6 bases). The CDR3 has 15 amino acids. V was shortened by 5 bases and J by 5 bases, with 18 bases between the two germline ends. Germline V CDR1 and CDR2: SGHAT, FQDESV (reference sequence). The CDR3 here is CASSRPGGSGETQYF. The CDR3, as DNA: TGTGCCAGCAGCCGACCCGGAGGGAGTGGGGAGACCCAGTACTTC. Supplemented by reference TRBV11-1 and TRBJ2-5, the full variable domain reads EAEVAQSPRYKITEKSQAVAFWCDPISGHATLYWYRQILGQGPELLVQFQDESVVDDSQLPKDRFSAERLKGVDSTLKIQPAELGDSAMYLCASSRPGGSGETQYFGPGTRLLVL.

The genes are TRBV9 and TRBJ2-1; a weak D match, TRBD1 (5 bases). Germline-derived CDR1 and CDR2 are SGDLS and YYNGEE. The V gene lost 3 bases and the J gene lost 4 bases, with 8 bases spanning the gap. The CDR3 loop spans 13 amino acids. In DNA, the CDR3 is TGTGCCAGCAGCGAGACAGAGTACAATGAGCAGTTCTTC. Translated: CASSETEYNEQFF. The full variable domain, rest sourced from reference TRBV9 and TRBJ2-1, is DSGVTQTPKHLITATGQRVTLRCSPRSGDLSVYWYQQSLDQGLQFLIQYYNGEERAKGNILERFSAQQFPDLHSELNLSSLELGDSALYFCASSETEYNEQFFGPGTRLTVL.

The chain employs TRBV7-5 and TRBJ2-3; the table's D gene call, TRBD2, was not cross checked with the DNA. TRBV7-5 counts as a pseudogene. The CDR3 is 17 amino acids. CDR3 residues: CARSSQLAGVATDTQYF. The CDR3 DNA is TGTGCCAGAAGCTCTCAACTAGCGGGAGTGGCTACAGATACGCAGTATTTT.

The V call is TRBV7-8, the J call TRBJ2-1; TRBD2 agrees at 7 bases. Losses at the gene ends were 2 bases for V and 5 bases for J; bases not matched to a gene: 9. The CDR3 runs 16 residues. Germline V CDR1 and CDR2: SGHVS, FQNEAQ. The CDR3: CASSLFELAEHNEQFF. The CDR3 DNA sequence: TGTGCCAGCAGCTTATTCGAGCTAGCGGAGCACAATGAGCAGTTCTTC. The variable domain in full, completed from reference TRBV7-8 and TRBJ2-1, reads GAGVSQSPRYKVAKRGQDVALRCDPISGHVSLFWYQQALGQGPEFLTYFQNEAQLDKSGLPSDRFFAERPEGSVSTLKIQRTQQEDSAVYLCASSLFELAEHNEQFFGPGTRLTVL.

The CDR3 bases are TGTGCCAGCGGCCTCGTTACTAATACGCAGTATTTT. This translates into CASGLVTNTQYF. This chain joins TRBV28 and TRBJ2-3; D remains unclear. The germline V gene has CDR1 MDHEN and CDR2 SYDVKM. This CDR3 has 12 amino acids. V lost 8 bases and J lost 7, with 13 bases in between.

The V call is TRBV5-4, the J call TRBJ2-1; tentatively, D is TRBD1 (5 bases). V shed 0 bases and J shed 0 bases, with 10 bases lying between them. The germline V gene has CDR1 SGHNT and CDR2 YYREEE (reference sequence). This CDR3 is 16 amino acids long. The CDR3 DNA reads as TGTGCCAGCAGCTTGGAGACAGTGAACTCCTACAATGAGCAGTTCTTC. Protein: CASSLETVNSYNEQFF.

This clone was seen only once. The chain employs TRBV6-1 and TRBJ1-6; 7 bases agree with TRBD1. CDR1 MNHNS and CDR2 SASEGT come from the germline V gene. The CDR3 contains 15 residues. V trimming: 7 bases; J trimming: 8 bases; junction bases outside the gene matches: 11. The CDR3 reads CASKGVGTVDSPLHF. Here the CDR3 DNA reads TGTGCCAGCAAGGGGGTAGGGACAGTTGATTCACCCCTCCACTTT.

This chain's CDR3 is CASSSQSYNEQFF. The CDR3 DNA sequence: TGTGCCAGCAGCTCACAGTCCTACAATGAGCAGTTCTTC. The chain is built from TRBV6-6 and TRBJ2-1; D is uncertain. The V gene's germline CDR1 is MNHNY and CDR2 SVGAGI (reference sequence). The CDR3 has 13 residues. The V gene lost 6 bases and the J gene lost 1 base, with 7 bases spanning the gap.

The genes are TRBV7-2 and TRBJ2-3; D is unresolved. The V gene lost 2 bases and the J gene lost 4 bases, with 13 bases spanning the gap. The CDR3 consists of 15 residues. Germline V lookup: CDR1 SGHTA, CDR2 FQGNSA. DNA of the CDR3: TGTGCCAGCAGCTTATCAGGATTTAACGCAGATACGCAGTATTTT. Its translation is CASSLSGFNADTQYF.

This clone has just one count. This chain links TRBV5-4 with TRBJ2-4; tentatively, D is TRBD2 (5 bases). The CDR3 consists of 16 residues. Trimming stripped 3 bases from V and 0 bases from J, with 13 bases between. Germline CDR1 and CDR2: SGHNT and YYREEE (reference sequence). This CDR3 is CASSSGGTLAKNIQYF. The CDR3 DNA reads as TGTGCCAGCAGCTCAGGAGGCACGCTAGCCAAAAACATTCAGTACTTC. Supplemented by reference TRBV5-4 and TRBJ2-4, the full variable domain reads ETGVTQSPTHLIKTRGQQVTLRCSSQSGHNTVSWYQQALGQGPQFIFQYYREEENGRGNFPPRFSGLQFPNYSSELNVNALELDDSALYLCASSSGGTLAKNIQYFGAGTRLSVL.

This CDR3 reads CASSTAGSSYNEQFF. The CDR3 DNA reads as TGTGCCAGCAGCACAGCTGGGAGCTCCTACAATGAGCAGTTCTTC. The chain carries TRBV7-3 and TRBJ2-1; maybe TRBD2 (5 bases). The germline CDR1 and CDR2 sequences are SGHTA and FQGTGA. CDR3 length: 15 amino acids. Trimming took off 5 bases at V and 0 bases at J, with 11 bases between the two ends.